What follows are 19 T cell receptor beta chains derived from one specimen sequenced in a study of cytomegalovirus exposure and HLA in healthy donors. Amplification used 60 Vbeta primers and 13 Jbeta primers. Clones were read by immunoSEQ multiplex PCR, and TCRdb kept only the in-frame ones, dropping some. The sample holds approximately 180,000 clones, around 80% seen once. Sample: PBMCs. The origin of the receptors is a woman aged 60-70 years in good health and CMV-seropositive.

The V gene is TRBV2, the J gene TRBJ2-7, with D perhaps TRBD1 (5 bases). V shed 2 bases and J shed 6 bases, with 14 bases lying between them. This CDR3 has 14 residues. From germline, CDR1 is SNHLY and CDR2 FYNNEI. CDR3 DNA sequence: TGTGCCAGCAGTGAAACAGGCCGCCTACGCGAGCAGTACTTC. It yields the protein CASSETGRLREQYF.

The CDR3 DNA reads TGTGCCTGGAGTCGGACGGGGAACGGGTACTTC. It encodes CAWSRTGNGYF. J is TRBJ2-7 and V is TRBV30; possibly TRBD2 for D (5 bases). Trimming stripped 2 bases from V and 12 bases from J, with 14 bases between. The CDR3 consists of 11 residues. Germline loops: CDR1 GTSNPN, CDR2 SVGIG (reference sequence).

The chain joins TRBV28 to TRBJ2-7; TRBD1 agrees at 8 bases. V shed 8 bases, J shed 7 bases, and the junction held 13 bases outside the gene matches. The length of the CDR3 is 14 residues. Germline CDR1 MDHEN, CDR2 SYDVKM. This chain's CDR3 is CASHTSGQGGEQYF. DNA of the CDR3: TGTGCCAGCCATACCTCCGGACAGGGTGGTGAGCAGTACTTC.

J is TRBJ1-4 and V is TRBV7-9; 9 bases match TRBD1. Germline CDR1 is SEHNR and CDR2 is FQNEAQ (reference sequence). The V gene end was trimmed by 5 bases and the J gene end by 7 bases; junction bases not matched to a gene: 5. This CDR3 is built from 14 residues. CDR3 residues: CASSLQGAREKLFF. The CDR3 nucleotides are TGTGCCAGCAGCCTACAGGGGGCGCGTGAAAAACTGTTTTTT. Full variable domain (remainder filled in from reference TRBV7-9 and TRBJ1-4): DTGVSQNPRHKITKRGQNVTFRCDPISEHNRLYWYRQTLGQGPEFLTYFQNEAQLEKSRLLSDRFSAERPKGSFSTLEIQRTEQGDSAMYLCASSLQGAREKLFFGSGTQLSVL.

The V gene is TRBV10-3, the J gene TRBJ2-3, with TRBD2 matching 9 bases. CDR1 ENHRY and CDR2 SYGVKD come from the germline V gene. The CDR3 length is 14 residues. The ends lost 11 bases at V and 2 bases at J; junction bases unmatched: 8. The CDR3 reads CAGAGGDFTDTQYF. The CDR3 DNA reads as TGTGCCGGCGCGGGAGGGGATTTCACAGATACGCAGTATTTT.

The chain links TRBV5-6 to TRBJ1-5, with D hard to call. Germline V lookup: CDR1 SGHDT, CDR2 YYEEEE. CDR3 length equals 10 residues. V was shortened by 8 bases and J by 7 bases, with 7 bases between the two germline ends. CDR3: CASRRQPQHF. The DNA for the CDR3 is TGTGCCAGTCGGCGGCAGCCCCAGCATTTT.

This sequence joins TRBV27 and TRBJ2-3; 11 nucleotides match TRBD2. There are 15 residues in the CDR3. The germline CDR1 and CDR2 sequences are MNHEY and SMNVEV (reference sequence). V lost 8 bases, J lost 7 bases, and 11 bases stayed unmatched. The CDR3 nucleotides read TGTGCCAGCCGCCCGGGGGGGACTAGCGGTTATACGCAGTATTTT. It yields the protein CASRPGGTSGYTQYF.

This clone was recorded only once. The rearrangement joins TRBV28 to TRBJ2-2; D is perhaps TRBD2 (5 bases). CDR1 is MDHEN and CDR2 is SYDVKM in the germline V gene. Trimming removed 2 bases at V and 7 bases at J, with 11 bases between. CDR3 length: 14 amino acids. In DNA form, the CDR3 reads TGTGCCAGCAGTTTACGGGGTGAGGTCGGGGAGCTGTTTTTT. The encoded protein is CASSLRGEVGELFF. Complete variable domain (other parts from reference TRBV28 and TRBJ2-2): DVKVTQSSRYLVKRTGEKVFLECVQDMDHENMFWYRQDPGLGLRLIYFSYDVKMKEKGDIPEGYSVSREKKERFSLILESASTNQTSMYLCASSLRGEVGELFFGEGSRLTVL.

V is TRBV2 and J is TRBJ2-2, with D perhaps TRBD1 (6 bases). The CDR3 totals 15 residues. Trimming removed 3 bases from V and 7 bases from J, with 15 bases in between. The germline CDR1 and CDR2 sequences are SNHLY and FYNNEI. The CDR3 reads CASSDTPGHGGELFF. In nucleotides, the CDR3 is TGTGCCAGCAGTGACACCCCGGGACACGGCGGGGAGCTGTTTTTT.

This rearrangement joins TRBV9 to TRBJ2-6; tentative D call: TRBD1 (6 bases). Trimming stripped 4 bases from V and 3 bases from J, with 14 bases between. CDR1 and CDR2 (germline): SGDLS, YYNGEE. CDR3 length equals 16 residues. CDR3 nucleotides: TGTGCCAGCAGCCGGCTGACAGGTGGTGGGGCCAACGTCCTGACTTTC. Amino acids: CASSRLTGGGANVLTF.

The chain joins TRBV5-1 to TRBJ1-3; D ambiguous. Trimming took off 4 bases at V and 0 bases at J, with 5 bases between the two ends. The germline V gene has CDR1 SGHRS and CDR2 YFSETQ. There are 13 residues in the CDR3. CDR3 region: CASSLSSGNTIYF. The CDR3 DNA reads TGCGCCAGCAGCCTGAGCTCTGGAAACACCATATATTTT.

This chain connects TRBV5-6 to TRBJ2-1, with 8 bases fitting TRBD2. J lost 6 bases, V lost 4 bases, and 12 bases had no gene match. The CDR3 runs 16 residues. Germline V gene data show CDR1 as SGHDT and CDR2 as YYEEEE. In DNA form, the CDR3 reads TGTGCCAGCAGCGACCCGGGACTAGGAGAGTTCAATGAGCAGTTCTTC. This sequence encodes CASSDPGLGEFNEQFF.

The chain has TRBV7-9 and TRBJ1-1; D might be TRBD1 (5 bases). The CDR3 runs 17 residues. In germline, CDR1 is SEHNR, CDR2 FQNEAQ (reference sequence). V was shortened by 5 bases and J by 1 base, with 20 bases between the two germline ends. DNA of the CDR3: TGTGCCAGCAGCGGGGGGGGATCTAGTGTGGCGAACACTGAAGCTTTCTTT. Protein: CASSGGGSSVANTEAFF.

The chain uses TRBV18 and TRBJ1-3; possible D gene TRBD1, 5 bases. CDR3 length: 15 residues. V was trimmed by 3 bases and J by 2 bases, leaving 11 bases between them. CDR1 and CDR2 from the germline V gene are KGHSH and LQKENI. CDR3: CASSPTRGAGNTIYF. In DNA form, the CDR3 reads TGTGCCAGCTCACCGACCCGGGGGGCTGGAAACACCATATATTTT. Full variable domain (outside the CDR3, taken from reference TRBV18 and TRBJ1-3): NAGVMQNPRHLVRRRGQEARLRCSPMKGHSHVYWYRQLPEEGLKFMVYLQKENIIDESGMPKERFSAEFPKEGPSILRIQQVVRGDSAAYFCASSPTRGAGNTIYFGEGSWLTVV.

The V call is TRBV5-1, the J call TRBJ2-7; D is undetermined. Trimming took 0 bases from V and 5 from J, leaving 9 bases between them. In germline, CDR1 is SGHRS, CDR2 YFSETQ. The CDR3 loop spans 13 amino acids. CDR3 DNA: TGCGCCAGCAGCTTGGGGGCAGCAAACGAGCAGTACTTC. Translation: CASSLGAANEQYF.

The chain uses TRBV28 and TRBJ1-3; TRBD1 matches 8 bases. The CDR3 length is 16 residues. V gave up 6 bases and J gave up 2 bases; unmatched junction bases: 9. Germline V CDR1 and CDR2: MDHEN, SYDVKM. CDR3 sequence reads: CASSLWTGMAGNTIYF. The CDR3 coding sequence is TGTGCCAGCAGCCTTTGGACAGGGATGGCTGGAAACACCATATATTTT.

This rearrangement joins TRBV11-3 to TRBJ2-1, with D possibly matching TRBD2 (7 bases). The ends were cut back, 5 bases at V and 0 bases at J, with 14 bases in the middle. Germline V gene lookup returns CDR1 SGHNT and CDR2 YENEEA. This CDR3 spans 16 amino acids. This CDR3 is CASSLGGGRSYNEQFF. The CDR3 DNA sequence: TGTGCCAGCAGCCTAGGGGGGGGCCGCTCCTACAATGAGCAGTTCTTC.

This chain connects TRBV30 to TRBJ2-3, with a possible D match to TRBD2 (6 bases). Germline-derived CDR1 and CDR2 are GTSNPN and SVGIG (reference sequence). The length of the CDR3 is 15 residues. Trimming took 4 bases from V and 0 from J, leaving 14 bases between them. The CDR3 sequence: CAWTASASSTDTQYF. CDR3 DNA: TGTGCCTGGACCGCTAGCGCTTCTAGCACAGATACGCAGTATTTT.

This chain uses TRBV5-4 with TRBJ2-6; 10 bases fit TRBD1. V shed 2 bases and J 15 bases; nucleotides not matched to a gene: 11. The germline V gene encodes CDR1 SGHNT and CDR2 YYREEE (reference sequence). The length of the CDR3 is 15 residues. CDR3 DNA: TGTGCCAGCAGCTTCCCTGGGACAGGGGTAAACAGCCTGACTTTC. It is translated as CASSFPGTGVNSLTF.